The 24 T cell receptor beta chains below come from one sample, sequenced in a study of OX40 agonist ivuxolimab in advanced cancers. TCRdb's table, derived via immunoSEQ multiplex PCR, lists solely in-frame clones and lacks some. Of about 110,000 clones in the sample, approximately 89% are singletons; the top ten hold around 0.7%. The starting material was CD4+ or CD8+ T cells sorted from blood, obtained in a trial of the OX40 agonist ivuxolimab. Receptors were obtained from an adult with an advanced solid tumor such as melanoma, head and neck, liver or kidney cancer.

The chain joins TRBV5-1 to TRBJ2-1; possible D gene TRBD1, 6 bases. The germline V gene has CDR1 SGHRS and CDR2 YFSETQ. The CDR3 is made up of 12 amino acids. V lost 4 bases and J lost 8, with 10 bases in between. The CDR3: CASSPQGYEQFF. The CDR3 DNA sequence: TGCGCCAGCAGCCCACAGGGCTATGAGCAGTTCTTC.

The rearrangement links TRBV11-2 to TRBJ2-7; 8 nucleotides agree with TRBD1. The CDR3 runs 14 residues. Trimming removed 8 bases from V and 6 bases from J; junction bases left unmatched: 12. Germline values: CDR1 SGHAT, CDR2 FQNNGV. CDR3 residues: CASGTYRGFGEQYF. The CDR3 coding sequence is TGTGCCAGCGGGACATACAGGGGGTTCGGCGAGCAGTACTTC. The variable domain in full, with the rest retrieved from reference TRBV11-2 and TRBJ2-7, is EAGVAQSPRYKIIEKRQSVAFWCNPISGHATLYWYQQILGQGPKLLIQFQNNGVVDDSQLPKDRFSAERLKGVDSTLKIQPAKLEDSAVYLCASGTYRGFGEQYFGPGTRLTVT.

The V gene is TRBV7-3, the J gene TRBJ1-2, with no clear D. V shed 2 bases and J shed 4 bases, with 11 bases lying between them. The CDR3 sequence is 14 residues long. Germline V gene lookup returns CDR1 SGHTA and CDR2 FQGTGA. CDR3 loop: CASSLGQSFYGYTF. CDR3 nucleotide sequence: TGTGCCAGCAGCTTAGGGCAGTCTTTCTATGGCTACACCTTC. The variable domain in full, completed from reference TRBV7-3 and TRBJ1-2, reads GAGVSQTPSNKVTEKGKYVELRCDPISGHTALYWYRQSLGQGPEFLIYFQGTGAADDSGLPNDRFFAVRPEGSVSTLKIQRTERGDSAVYLCASSLGQSFYGYTFGSGTRLTVV.

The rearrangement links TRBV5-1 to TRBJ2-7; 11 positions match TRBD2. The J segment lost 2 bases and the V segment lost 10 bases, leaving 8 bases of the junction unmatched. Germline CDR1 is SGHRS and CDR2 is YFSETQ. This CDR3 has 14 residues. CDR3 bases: TGCGCCGGAAAGCCGGGACTAGCGGCCTACGAGCAGTACTTC. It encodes CAGKPGLAAYEQYF.

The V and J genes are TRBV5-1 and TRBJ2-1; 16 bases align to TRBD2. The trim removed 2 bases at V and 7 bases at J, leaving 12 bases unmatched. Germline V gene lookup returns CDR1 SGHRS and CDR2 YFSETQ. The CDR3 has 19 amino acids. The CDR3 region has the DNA TGCGCCAGCAGCTTCTACCCCGTGGGACTAGCGGGGGGGACTAATGAGCAGTTCTTC. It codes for CASSFYPVGLAGGTNEQFF.

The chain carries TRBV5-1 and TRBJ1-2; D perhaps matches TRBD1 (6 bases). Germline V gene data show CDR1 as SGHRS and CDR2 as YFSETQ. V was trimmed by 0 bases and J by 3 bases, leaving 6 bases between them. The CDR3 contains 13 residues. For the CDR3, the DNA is TGCGCCAGCAGCTTGGGACAGGACTATGGCTACACCTTC. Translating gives CASSLGQDYGYTF. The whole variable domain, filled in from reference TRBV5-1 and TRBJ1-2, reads KAGVTQTPRYLIKTRGQQVTLSCSPISGHRSVSWYQQTPGQGLQFLFEYFSETQRNKGNFPGRFSGRQFSNSRSEMNVSTLELGDSALYLCASSLGQDYGYTFGSGTRLTVV.

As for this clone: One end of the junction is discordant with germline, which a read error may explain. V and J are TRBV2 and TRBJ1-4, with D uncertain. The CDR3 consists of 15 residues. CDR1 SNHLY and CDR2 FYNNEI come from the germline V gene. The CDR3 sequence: CASSEEGTTNEKLFF. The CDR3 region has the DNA TGTGCCAGCAGCGAAGAGGGAACAACTAATGAAAAACTGTTTTTT. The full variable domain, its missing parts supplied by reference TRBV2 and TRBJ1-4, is EPEVTQTPSHQVTQMGQEVILRCVPISNHLYFYWYRQILGQKVEFLVSFYNNEISEKSEIFDDQFSVERPDGSNFTLKIRSTKLEDSAMYFCASSEEGTTNEKLFFGSGTQLSVL.

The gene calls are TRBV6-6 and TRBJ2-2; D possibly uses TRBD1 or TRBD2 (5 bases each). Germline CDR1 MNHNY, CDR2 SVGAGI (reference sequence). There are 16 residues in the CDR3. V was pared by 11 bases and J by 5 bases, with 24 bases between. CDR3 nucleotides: TGTGCCGCCTGGGACCCCCGGAAAGGTCGGACCGGGGAGCTGTTTTTT. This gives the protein CAAWDPRKGRTGELFF.

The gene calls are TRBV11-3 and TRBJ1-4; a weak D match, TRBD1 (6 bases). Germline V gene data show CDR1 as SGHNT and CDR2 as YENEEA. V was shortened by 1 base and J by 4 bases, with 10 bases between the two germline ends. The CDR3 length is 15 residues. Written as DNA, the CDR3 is TGTGCCAGCAGCTTAGGGACAGCGAGTAATGAAAAACTGTTTTTT. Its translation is CASSLGTASNEKLFF.

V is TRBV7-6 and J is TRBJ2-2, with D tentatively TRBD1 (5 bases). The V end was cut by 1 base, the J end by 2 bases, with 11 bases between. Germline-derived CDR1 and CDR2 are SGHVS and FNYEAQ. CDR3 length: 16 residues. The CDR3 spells CASSLGGRGNTGELFF. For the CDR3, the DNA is TGTGCCAGCAGCTTAGGGGGTAGGGGAAACACCGGGGAGCTGTTTTTT.

The CDR3 loop is CASSPPLAGDNTGELFF. The CDR3 DNA reads as TGCGCCAGCAGCCCTCCTTTAGCGGGGGACAACACCGGGGAGCTGTTTTTT. The chain employs TRBV5-1 and TRBJ2-2; 9 nucleotides match TRBD2. The CDR3 covers 17 residues. J was trimmed by 2 bases and V by 4 bases; bases with no gene match: 9. Germline V gene lookup returns CDR1 SGHRS and CDR2 YFSETQ. The entire variable domain, with the rest obtained from reference TRBV5-1 and TRBJ2-2, is as follows: KAGVTQTPRYLIKTRGQQVTLSCSPISGHRSVSWYQQTPGQGLQFLFEYFSETQRNKGNFPGRFSGRQFSNSRSEMNVSTLELGDSALYLCASSPPLAGDNTGELFFGEGSRLTVL.

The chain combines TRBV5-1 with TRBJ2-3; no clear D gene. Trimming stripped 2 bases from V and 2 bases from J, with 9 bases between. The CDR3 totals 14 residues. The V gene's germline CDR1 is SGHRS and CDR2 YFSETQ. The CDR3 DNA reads TGCGCCAGCAGCTTCGGGCAGCACACAGATACGCAGTATTTT. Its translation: CASSFGQHTDTQYF.

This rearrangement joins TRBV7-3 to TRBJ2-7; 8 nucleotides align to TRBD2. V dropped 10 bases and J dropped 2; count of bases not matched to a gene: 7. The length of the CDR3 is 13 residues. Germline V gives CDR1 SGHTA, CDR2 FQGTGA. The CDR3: CATGGTFPYEQYF. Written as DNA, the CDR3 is TGTGCCACGGGGGGGACATTTCCCTACGAGCAGTACTTC.

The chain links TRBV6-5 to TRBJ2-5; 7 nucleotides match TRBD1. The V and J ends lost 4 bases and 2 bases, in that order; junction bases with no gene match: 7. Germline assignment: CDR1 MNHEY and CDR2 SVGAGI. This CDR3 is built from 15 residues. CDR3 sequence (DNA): TGTGCCAGCAGTTTTATTGGGACAGAACAAGAGACCCAGTACTTC. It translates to CASSFIGTEQETQYF.

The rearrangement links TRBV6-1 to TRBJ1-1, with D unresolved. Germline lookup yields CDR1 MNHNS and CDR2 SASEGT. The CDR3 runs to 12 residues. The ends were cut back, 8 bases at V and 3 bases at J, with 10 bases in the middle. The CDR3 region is CASGLGYTEAFF. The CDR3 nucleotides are TGTGCCAGCGGTTTGGGTTACACTGAAGCTTTCTTT.

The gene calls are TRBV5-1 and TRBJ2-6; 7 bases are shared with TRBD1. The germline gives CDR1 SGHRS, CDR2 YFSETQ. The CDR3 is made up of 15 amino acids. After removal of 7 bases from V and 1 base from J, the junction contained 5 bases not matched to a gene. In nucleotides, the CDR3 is TGCGCCAGCGTCAACAGGGGATCTGGGGCCAACGTCCTGACTTTC. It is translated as CASVNRGSGANVLTF.

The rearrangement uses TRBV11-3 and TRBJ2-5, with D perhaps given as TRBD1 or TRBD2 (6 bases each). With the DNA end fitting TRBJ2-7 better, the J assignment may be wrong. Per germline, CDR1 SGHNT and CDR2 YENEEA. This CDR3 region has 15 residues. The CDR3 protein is CASGGGSTSSYEQYF. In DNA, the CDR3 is TGTGCCAGTGGAGGGGGATCGACTAGCTCCTACGAGCAGTACTTC.

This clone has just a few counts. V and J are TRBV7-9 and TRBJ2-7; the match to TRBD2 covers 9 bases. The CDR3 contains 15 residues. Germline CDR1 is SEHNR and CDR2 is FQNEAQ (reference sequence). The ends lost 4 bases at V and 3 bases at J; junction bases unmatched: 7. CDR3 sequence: CASSSPPSGVYEQYF. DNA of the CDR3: TGTGCCAGCAGCTCCCCCCCTAGCGGGGTCTACGAGCAGTACTTC.

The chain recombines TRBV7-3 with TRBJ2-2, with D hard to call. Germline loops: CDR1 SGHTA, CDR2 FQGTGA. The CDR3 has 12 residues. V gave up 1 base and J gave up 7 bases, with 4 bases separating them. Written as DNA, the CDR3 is TGTGCCAGCAGCTTAATGGACGGGGAGCTGTTTTTT. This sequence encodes CASSLMDGELFF.

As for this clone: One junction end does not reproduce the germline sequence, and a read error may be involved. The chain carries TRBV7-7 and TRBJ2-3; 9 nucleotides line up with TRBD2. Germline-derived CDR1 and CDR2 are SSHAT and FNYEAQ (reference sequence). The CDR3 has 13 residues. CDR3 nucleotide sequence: TGTGCTAGCAGCCCTAGCGGGACGAATACGCAGTATTTT. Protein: CASSPSGTNTQYF.

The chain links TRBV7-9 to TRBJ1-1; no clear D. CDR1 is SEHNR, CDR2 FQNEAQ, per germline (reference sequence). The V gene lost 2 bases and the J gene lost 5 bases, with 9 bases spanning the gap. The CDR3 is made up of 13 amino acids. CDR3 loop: CASSLSVGTEAFF. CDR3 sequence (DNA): TGTGCCAGCAGCTTATCAGTGGGGACTGAAGCTTTCTTT.

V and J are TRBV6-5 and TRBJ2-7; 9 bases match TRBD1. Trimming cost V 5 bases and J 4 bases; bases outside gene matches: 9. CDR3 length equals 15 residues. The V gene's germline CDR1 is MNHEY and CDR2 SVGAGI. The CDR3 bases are TGTGCCAGCAGTCAACCGGGACAGGGCCTATACGAGCAGTACTTC. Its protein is CASSQPGQGLYEQYF.

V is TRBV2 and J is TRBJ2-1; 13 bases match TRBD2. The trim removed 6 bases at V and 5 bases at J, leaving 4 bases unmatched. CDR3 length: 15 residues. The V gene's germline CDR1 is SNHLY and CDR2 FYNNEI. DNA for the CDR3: TGTGCCAGCAGCGAGACTAGCGGGAGGCACAATGAGCAGTTCTTC. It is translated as CASSETSGRHNEQFF.

The CDR3 spells CASSVTGSTDTQYF. CDR3 nucleotides: TGTGCCAGCAGCGTCACTGGTAGCACAGATACGCAGTATTTT. The V call is TRBV11-2, the J call TRBJ2-3; no clear D gene. Germline CDR1 SGHAT, CDR2 FQNNGV. The CDR3 runs 14 residues. V shed 5 bases and J shed 0 bases, with 9 bases lying between them.